This T cell receptor (beta chain) came from a study of cytotoxic CD8 clonotypes in ibrutinib-treated CLL. This CDR3 has 15 residues. Between the trimmed V and J ends, which lost 2 bases and 2 bases, there was a span of 13 bases. Per the germline V gene, CDR1 is SGHTA and CDR2 is FQGNSA. This clone appeared a few times. TCRdb's table, derived via immunoSEQ multiplex PCR, lists solely in-frame clones and lacks some. The profile shows about 140,000 clones, 75% to 85% of them singletons. Sample: PBMCs, taken after 36 months of ibrutinib treatment. The sequence was collected from a human donor with chronic lymphocytic leukemia. The J gene is TRBJ2-7, the V gene TRBV7-2; either TRBD1 or TRBD2 may supply D (5 bases each). This CDR3 reads CASSLPRDGTYEQYF. The CDR3 DNA follows: TGTGCCAGCAGCTTACCCCGGGACGGAACCTACGAGCAGTACTTC.